This entry is about one T cell receptor (beta chain). Its antigen is undetermined. The data were obtained in a study of cytomegalovirus exposure and HLA in healthy donors. Findings and limits, study-wide: It was only CMV serostatus that was available as immune exposure information.

This CDR3 spans 16 amino acids. Germline loops: CDR1 SGHRS, CDR2 YFSETQ. The V and J ends lost 2 bases and 4 bases, in that order; junction bases with no gene match: 8. 13 Jbeta primers and 60 Vbeta primers were used for the PCR. Some clones are missing from TCRdb's copy, which holds only in-frame ones; the method was immunoSEQ multiplex PCR. Of 100,000 to 150,000 clones in the sample, about 80% were seen once. The origin of this receptor is a man between 18 and 35 years old in good health and CMV-seronegative. The sample comprised PBMCs. The chain employs TRBV5-1 and TRBJ2-1, with 8 bases fitting TRBD2. Here the CDR3 DNA reads TGCGCCAGCAGCTTCCGAAGCGGGAGAGGGTACAATGAGCAGTTCTTC. This encodes CASSFRSGRGYNEQFF. Based on the CDR3 plus reference TRBV5-1 and TRBJ2-1, the full variable domain is KAGVTQTPRYLIKTRGQQVTLSCSPISGHRSVSWYQQTPGQGLQFLFEYFSETQRNKGNFPGRFSGRQFSNSRSEMNVSTLELGDSALYLCASSFRSGRGYNEQFFGPGTRLTVL.